These 27 T cell receptor beta chains originate from one sample sequenced in a study of CD8+ T cells in alopecia areata. Extraction of RNA preceded its reverse transcription into cDNA, which served as the sequencing template. TCRdb keeps only in-frame clones here, not all; method: immunoSEQ multiplex PCR. The sample yields 98,000 or so clones, 55% to 60% seen once. The specimen was NKG2D-low CD8+ T cells sorted from blood. The receptors shown here come from a human donor with alopecia areata.

Only a few counts were recorded for this clone. This chain links TRBV4-1 with TRBJ2-7, with D possibly called TRBD1 or TRBD2 (5 bases each). The CDR3 is made up of 16 amino acids. The V end lost 3 bases, the J end lost 4 bases, and 19 bases lay between the germline ends. CDR1 MGHRA and CDR2 YSYEKL come from the germline V gene. In DNA, the CDR3 is TGCGCCAGCAGCCAGACCGGGACCGCGGAGTCGTACGAGCAGTACTTC. Encoded protein: CASSQTGTAESYEQYF.

The chain recombines TRBV11-2 with TRBJ2-7; the D gene is possibly TRBD1 (7 bases). Germline values: CDR1 SGHAT, CDR2 FQNNGV. The CDR3 length is 16 residues. Trimming took 1 base from V and 2 from J, leaving 15 bases between them. The CDR3 region is CASSLALGGGPYEQYF. The CDR3 DNA reads as TGTGCCAGCAGCTTAGCCCTTGGAGGGGGCCCCTACGAGCAGTACTTC. Supplemented by reference TRBV11-2 and TRBJ2-7, the full variable domain reads EAGVAQSPRYKIIEKRQSVAFWCNPISGHATLYWYQQILGQGPKLLIQFQNNGVVDDSQLPKDRFSAERLKGVDSTLKIQPAKLEDSAVYLCASSLALGGGPYEQYFGPGTRLTVT.

This sequence joins TRBV28 and TRBJ2-7; TRBD2 might be the D (6 bases). The CDR3 runs 13 residues. Germline CDR1 and CDR2: MDHEN and SYDVKM. V lost 7 bases and J 3 bases, leaving 13 bases between the germline ends. The CDR3 reads CASTFAGFYEQYF. The CDR3 region has the DNA TGTGCCAGCACATTCGCGGGGTTCTACGAGCAGTACTTC.

The chain employs TRBV4-1 and TRBJ2-1; 8 positions agree with TRBD2. V lost 3 bases, J lost 5 bases, and 6 bases stayed unmatched. The CDR3 loop spans 15 amino acids. Germline V gene sequence: CDR1 MGHRA, CDR2 YSYEKL. The CDR3 DNA reads TGCGCCAGCAGCCACTCCGGGAGGGGAGACAATGAGCAGTTCTTC. It is translated as CASSHSGRGDNEQFF.

The chain is built from TRBV14 and TRBJ2-1, with 9 nucleotides matching TRBD2. This CDR3 spans 15 amino acids. The V gene end was trimmed by 1 base and the J gene end by 7 bases; junction bases not matched to a gene: 5. Germline values: CDR1 SGHDN, CDR2 FVKESK. The CDR3 region has the DNA TGTGCCAGCAGCCAAGGCGGGAGGGCCTTGAATGAGCAGTTCTTC. Translating gives CASSQGGRALNEQFF. Combining the CDR3 with reference TRBV14 and TRBJ2-1 gives the whole variable domain EAGVTQFPSHSVIEKGQTVTLRCDPISGHDNLYWYRRVMGKEIKFLLHFVKESKQDESGMPNNRFLAERTGGTYSTLKVQPAELEDSGVYFCASSQGGRALNEQFFGPGTRLTVL.

This clone was observed a single time. The genes are TRBV28 and TRBJ1-5; D unresolved. V dropped 10 bases and J dropped 2 bases, with 15 bases sitting between them. Germline-derived CDR1 and CDR2 are MDHEN and SYDVKM. The CDR3 contains 14 residues. CDR3 in amino acids: CATVISTGNQPQHF. CDR3 nucleotides: TGTGCCACCGTAATATCGACTGGCAATCAGCCCCAGCATTTT.

This clone has only a few counts. The CDR3 coding sequence is TGCGCCAGCAGCTTTGGCAGGGAGTACGAGCAGTACTTC. This codes for CASSFGREYEQYF. The gene calls are TRBV5-1 and TRBJ2-7; D possibly uses TRBD1 or TRBD2 (5 bases each). The germline V gene encodes CDR1 SGHRS and CDR2 YFSETQ. The germline V and J ends were trimmed by 2 bases and 4 bases, with 10 bases remaining between them. The CDR3 sequence is 13 residues long.

The chain combines TRBV27 with TRBJ1-5, with D possibly TRBD1 on 5 matching bases. Germline V gene data show CDR1 as MNHEY and CDR2 as SMNVEV (reference sequence). With 5 bases removed from V and 2 bases from J, the gap between germline ends came to 19 bases. This CDR3 has 17 amino acids. The CDR3 loop is CASSHRGPGARNQPQHF. The DNA for the CDR3 is TGTGCCAGCAGTCATAGGGGCCCCGGTGCGCGCAATCAGCCCCAGCATTTT.

This chain joins TRBV2 and TRBJ1-4; TRBD1 is a possible D gene (6 bases). From germline, CDR1 is SNHLY and CDR2 FYNNEI. Between the trimmed V and J ends, which lost 6 bases and 4 bases, there was a span of 18 bases. This CDR3 spans 16 amino acids. CDR3 bases: TGTGCCAGCAGGACGCTAGGGGACACATATAATGAAAAACTGTTTTTT. Residues: CASRTLGDTYNEKLFF.

This chain joins TRBV7-9 and TRBJ2-7; TRBD1 matches at 10 bases. V was pared by 4 bases and J by 4 bases, with 7 bases of the junction left unmatched. This CDR3 contains 15 residues. Per the germline V gene, CDR1 is SEHNR and CDR2 is FQNEAQ (reference sequence). CDR3: CASSSPGQGWYEQYF. DNA of the CDR3: TGTGCCAGCAGCTCACCGGGACAGGGGTGGTACGAGCAGTACTTC.

With regard to this clone: This same CDR3 is encoded by further DNA sequences in the sample. The J gene is TRBJ2-7, the V gene TRBV5-6, with a tentative D call TRBD2 (6 bases). The CDR3 sequence is 14 residues long. Trimming took off 2 bases at V and 0 bases at J, with 9 bases between the two ends. Germline values: CDR1 SGHDT, CDR2 YYEEEE. CDR3 sequence (DNA): TGTGCCAGCAGCTTCGGGACTGACTCCTACGAGCAGTACTTC. Translation gives CASSFGTDSYEQYF.

This clone was seen at least ten times. The chain joins TRBV28 to TRBJ2-7; 11 bases are shared with TRBD2. The ends lost 2 bases at V and 1 base at J; junction bases unmatched: 13. Germline V gene sequence: CDR1 MDHEN, CDR2 SYDVKM. CDR3 length: 19 residues. The CDR3 here is CASSLLLAGGGIESYEQYF. In DNA form, the CDR3 reads TGTGCCAGCAGTTTACTTTTAGCGGGAGGGGGTATCGAATCCTACGAGCAGTACTTC.

The V gene is TRBV2, the J gene TRBJ1-4; a weak D match, TRBD1 (5 bases). Looked up from germline, CDR1 is SNHLY and CDR2 is FYNNEI. Between the trimmed V and J ends, which lost 9 bases and 3 bases, there was a span of 11 bases. This CDR3 is 13 amino acids long. The CDR3 spells CASRDRANEKLFF. The DNA of the CDR3 is TGTGCCAGTAGGGACCGCGCTAATGAAAAACTGTTTTTT.

The rearrangement joins TRBV2 to TRBJ2-3; 10 nucleotides align to TRBD2. J lost 4 bases, V lost 2 bases, and 3 bases had no gene match. Germline lookup yields CDR1 SNHLY and CDR2 FYNNEI. The CDR3 contains 15 residues. This CDR3 reads CASSELAGDPDTQYF. The CDR3, as DNA: TGTGCCAGCAGTGAACTAGCGGGAGACCCAGATACGCAGTATTTT.

The chain couples TRBV27 to TRBJ1-1; perhaps TRBD1 as D (6 bases). CDR3 length: 14 amino acids. Trimming took 2 bases from V and 5 from J, leaving 12 bases between them. The germline CDR1 and CDR2 sequences are MNHEY and SMNVEV (reference sequence). The CDR3 region has the DNA TGTGCCAGCAGTTTAATCGCAGGGGAAACTGAAGCTTTCTTT. This sequence encodes CASSLIAGETEAFF.

The V gene is TRBV29-1, the J gene TRBJ1-1; D uncertain. With 2 bases removed from V and 1 base from J, the gap between germline ends came to 2 bases. Germline CDR1 reads SQVTM; CDR2 reads ANQGSEA. This CDR3 has 11 residues. Here the CDR3 reads CSVEPNTEAFF. CDR3 DNA sequence: TGCAGCGTTGAACCGAACACTGAAGCTTTCTTT.

The V and J genes are TRBV10-2 and TRBJ2-7; the match to TRBD2 covers 8 bases. CDR1 WSHSY and CDR2 SAAADI come from the germline V gene. The CDR3 sequence is 13 residues long. Unmatched junction bases numbered 8, after V lost 8 bases and J lost 5 bases. The CDR3 loop reads CASRSGTTHEQYF. CDR3 sequence (DNA): TGCGCCAGCCGTAGCGGGACTACCCACGAGCAGTACTTC.

V and J are TRBV5-1 and TRBJ1-4; 8 nucleotides match TRBD1. V was pared by 3 bases and J by 7 bases, with 11 bases of the junction left unmatched. The CDR3 runs to 16 residues. The V gene's germline CDR1 is SGHRS and CDR2 YFSETQ. CDR3 in DNA: TGCGCCAGCAGCTCGTACCAGGGGGCGTTTGTTGAAAAACTGTTTTTT. This gives the protein CASSSYQGAFVEKLFF.

The rearrangement uses TRBV5-1 and TRBJ1-1; maybe TRBD1 (6 bases). The CDR3 spans 14 residues. Germline values: CDR1 SGHRS, CDR2 YFSETQ. The germline V and J ends were trimmed by 1 base and 3 bases, with 10 bases remaining between them. The CDR3 is CASSLRGGDTEAFF. The CDR3 DNA is TGCGCCAGCAGCTTGAGAGGGGGGGACACTGAAGCTTTCTTT. Combining the CDR3 with reference TRBV5-1 and TRBJ1-1 gives the whole variable domain KAGVTQTPRYLIKTRGQQVTLSCSPISGHRSVSWYQQTPGQGLQFLFEYFSETQRNKGNFPGRFSGRQFSNSRSEMNVSTLELGDSALYLCASSLRGGDTEAFFGQGTRLTVV.

This rearrangement joins TRBV27 to TRBJ2-3; possible D gene TRBD2, 6 bases. Germline V gene data show CDR1 as MNHEY and CDR2 as SMNVEV (reference sequence). The CDR3 spans 16 residues. Trimming shortened V by 6 bases and J by 2 bases, and 18 bases separated the two germline ends. This CDR3 is CASSAGTLDPTDTQYF. CDR3 in DNA: TGTGCCAGCAGCGCCGGGACTCTCGATCCCACAGATACGCAGTATTTT.

The chain recombines TRBV4-1 with TRBJ2-1; D is possibly TRBD2 (5 bases). The germline gives CDR1 MGHRA, CDR2 YSYEKL. V was pared by 0 bases and J by 1 base, with 10 bases between. The length of the CDR3 is 16 residues. The CDR3, as DNA: TGCGCCAGCAGCCAAGAACCGGGAAGATCCTACAATGAGCAGTTCTTC. Translation gives CASSQEPGRSYNEQFF.

The rearrangement uses TRBV14 and TRBJ1-1; tentatively, D is TRBD1 (5 bases). Between the trimmed V and J ends, which lost 0 bases and 6 bases, there was a span of 11 bases. This CDR3 comprises 14 residues. CDR1 is SGHDN and CDR2 is FVKESK in the germline V gene. CDR3: CASSQEVGVAEAFF. The CDR3 region has the DNA TGTGCCAGCAGCCAAGAGGTAGGGGTGGCTGAAGCTTTCTTT.

The J gene is TRBJ2-1, the V gene TRBV28, with TRBD2 identical over 11 bases. Trimming cost V 7 bases and J 4 bases; bases outside gene matches: 3. Germline values: CDR1 MDHEN, CDR2 SYDVKM. The CDR3 consists of 14 residues. The CDR3 here is CASMGLAVYNEQFF. Here the CDR3 DNA reads TGTGCCAGCATGGGACTAGCGGTTTACAATGAGCAGTTCTTC.

The chain uses TRBV27 and TRBJ2-7, with 11 bases aligning to TRBD1. There are 15 residues in the CDR3. In germline, CDR1 is MNHEY, CDR2 SMNVEV (reference sequence). V dropped 7 bases and J dropped 5; count of bases not matched to a gene: 10. The DNA of the CDR3 is TGTGCCAGCAACCCCCGCGGGACAGGGGGTCACGAGCAGTACTTC. It codes for CASNPRGTGGHEQYF.

The rearrangement uses TRBV27 and TRBJ2-7, with TRBD1 identical over 9 bases. There are 14 residues in the CDR3. J gave up 5 bases and V 6 bases, and 8 bases lay outside the gene matches. The germline gives CDR1 MNHEY, CDR2 SMNVEV (reference sequence). The CDR3 sequence: CASSVGQGKHEQYF. Written as DNA, the CDR3 is TGTGCCAGCAGCGTTGGACAGGGGAAGCACGAGCAGTACTTC.

In this sample, this clone turned up a few times. V and J are TRBV7-9 and TRBJ2-5; D ambiguous. V dropped 5 bases and J dropped 4 bases, with 17 bases sitting between them. The CDR3 consists of 15 residues. The germline CDR1 and CDR2 sequences are SEHNR and FQNEAQ (reference sequence). The chain's CDR3 is CASSPTTSLRETQYF. The CDR3 DNA reads TGTGCCAGCAGCCCAACCACAAGTCTACGAGAGACCCAGTACTTC.

This chain connects TRBV28 to TRBJ2-3; tentative D call: TRBD2 (5 bases). The germline gives CDR1 MDHEN, CDR2 SYDVKM. The CDR3 runs 15 residues. V was trimmed by 5 bases and J by 3 bases, leaving 15 bases between them. CDR3 sequence: CASSRDPSGTDTQYF. The CDR3, as DNA: TGTGCCAGCAGTCGCGACCCATCGGGGACAGATACGCAGTATTTT.